This is a list of T cell receptor beta chains from one sample in a study of T-cell reconstitution after alpha-beta-depleted transplantation in children. TCRdb independently ran MiXCR on the PCR reads; one entry per CDR3 protein. Of about 420,000 distinct CDR3 sequences listed, about a tenth are singletons. The specimen was PBMCs from the stem cell graft donor, collected from the stem cell graft. These receptors were collected from a human donor who donated a stem cell graft to a child with acute myeloid leukemia. Both conserved end residues are part of each CDR3. Fields, in order: CDR3 protein, CDR3 DNA, clone size, V gene, J gene, D gene. D genes are given only for firm matches. Size values are once, few and many counts, or a class for expanded clones, and some rows have none.

CASSLDRLQETQYF,TGTGCCAGCAGCTTAGACAGGCTCCAAGAGACCCAGTACTTC,few,TRBV7-2,TRBJ2-5,NA
CASSLLGRAKNIQYF,TGTGCCAGCAGCTTACTGGGCCGAGCCAAAAACATTCAGTACTTC,NA,TRBV11-2,TRBJ2-4,NA
CASSLDRVGSPLHF,TGTGCCAGCAGTCTGGACAGGGTTGGATCACCCCTCCACTTT,NA,TRBV27,TRBJ1-6,TRBD1
CSATAGNTIYF,TGCAGTGCTACAGCTGGAAACACCATATATTTT,few,TRBV20-1,TRBJ1-3,NA
CASSQEPGLAGEETQYF,TGCGCCAGCAGCCAAGAACCCGGACTAGCGGGAGAGGAGACCCAGTACTTC,NA,TRBV4-1,TRBJ2-5,TRBD2
CASSGSGTMNTEAFF,TGTGCCAGCAGTGGATCCGGGACTATGAACACTGAAGCTTTCTTT,many,TRBV6-1,TRBJ1-1,NA
CASSDSIYEQYF,TGTGCCAGCAGTGACTCCATCTACGAGCAGTACTTC,NA,TRBV25-1,TRBJ2-7,NA
CASRGPTELFF,TGTGCCAGCAGGGGGCCCACGGAGCTGTTTTTT,many,TRBV5-6,TRBJ2-2,NA
CATSSGERSGELFF,TGTGCCACCTCTAGCGGGGAGCGGTCCGGGGAGCTGTTTTTT,NA,TRBV25-1,TRBJ2-2,TRBD2
CASSHHTSGATHTQYF,TGTGCCAGCAGTCACCACACTAGCGGGGCTACGCATACGCAGTATTTT,few,TRBV7-8,TRBJ2-3,TRBD2
CSVPGRALTDTQYF,TGCAGTGTCCCCGGGAGGGCCCTCACAGATACGCAGTATTTT,NA,TRBV20-1,TRBJ2-3,TRBD2
CASTEETVAGGTQYF,TGTGCCAGCACCGAGGAGACAGTGGCCGGCGGGACCCAGTACTTC,many,TRBV25-1,TRBJ2-5,NA
CSAGNSLGNEQFF,TGCAGTGCTGGCAACTCCCTAGGGAATGAGCAGTTCTTC,many,TRBV20-1,TRBJ2-1,NA
CASSYSTRDGTQYF,TGTGCCAGCAGTTACTCGACACGAGATGGTACGCAGTATTTT,NA,TRBV6-5,TRBJ2-3,NA
CASSQGRGPNYNEQFF,TGCGCCAGCAGCCAAGGTCGCGGCCCGAACTACAATGAGCAGTTCTTC,NA,TRBV4-3,TRBJ2-1,NA
CSVEVDGYEQYF,TGCAGCGTTGAAGTGGATGGTTACGAGCAGTACTTC,many,TRBV29-1,TRBJ2-7,NA
CSARDLAGVGDIQYF,TGCAGTGCTAGAGATCTAGCGGGAGTGGGAGACATTCAGTACTTC,many,TRBV20-1,TRBJ2-4,TRBD2
CSSREYNEQFF,TGCAGCTCCCGGGAGTACAATGAGCAGTTCTTC,few,TRBV29-1,TRBJ2-1,NA
CASSLDLAGGLAEQFF,TGTGCCAGCAGCTTAGATCTAGCGGGAGGGTTGGCTGAGCAGTTCTTC,few,TRBV7-9,TRBJ2-1,TRBD2
CASTGAAVSTEAFF,TGTGCCAGCACTGGGGCAGCTGTATCTACTGAAGCTTTCTTT,few,TRBV6-1,TRBJ1-1,NA
CASSDGTSSLNEQFF,TGCGCCAGCAGCGACGGGACTAGCAGCTTAAATGAGCAGTTCTTC,many,TRBV5-1,TRBJ2-1,TRBD2
CSATIGGNEQFF,TGCAGTGCTACCATAGGAGGCAATGAGCAGTTCTTC,NA,TRBV20-1,TRBJ2-1,NA
CATSRDPDRVTETQYF,TGTGCCACCAGCAGAGATCCGGACAGGGTGACAGAGACCCAGTACTTC,few,TRBV15,TRBJ2-5,TRBD1
CSARALAGVEYEQYF,TGCAGTGCTAGGGCACTAGCGGGAGTGGAGTACGAGCAGTACTTC,NA,TRBV20-1,TRBJ2-7,TRBD2
CASTDPGLAGSYNEQFF,TGTGCCAGCACCGACCCGGGACTAGCGGGCTCCTACAATGAGCAGTTCTTC,NA,TRBV6-2/TRBV6-3,TRBJ2-1,TRBD2
CASSQVAGEKLFF,TGCGCCAGCAGCCAAGTGGCGGGAGAAAAACTGTTTTTT,NA,TRBV4-3,TRBJ1-4,NA
CASSPKGVNEKLFF,TGTGCCAGCTCACCAAAGGGGGTTAATGAAAAACTGTTTTTT,few,TRBV18,TRBJ1-4,NA
CASSFMAGTNEKLFF,TGTGCCAGCAGTTTCATGGCAGGGACAAATGAAAAACTGTTTTTT,few,TRBV12-3/TRBV12-4,TRBJ1-4,NA
CATQGGGETQYF,TGTGCCACCCAAGGGGGCGGCGAGACCCAGTACTTC,few,TRBV7-9,TRBJ2-5,TRBD1
CAISESAESTDTQYF,TGTGCCATCAGTGAGTCGGCTGAGAGCACAGATACGCAGTATTTT,many,TRBV10-3,TRBJ2-3,NA
CSARATGGTSLAKNSQYF,TGCAGTGCTAGAGCAACCGGGGGCACCAGCCTAGCCAAAAACAGTCAGTACTTC,NA,TRBV20-1,TRBJ2-4,NA
CASSFRDRISPLHF,TGTGCCAGCAGTTTCCGGGACAGGATTTCACCCCTCCACTTT,few,TRBV12-3/TRBV12-4,TRBJ1-6,TRBD1
CASQNGNYGYTF,TGTGCCAGCCAAAACGGAAACTATGGCTACACCTTC,few,TRBV6-5,TRBJ1-2,NA
CASSSLKGVTTSYTF,TGTGCCAGCAGCTCCCTTAAGGGGGTAACTACGAGCTACACCTTC,NA,TRBV7-9,TRBJ1-2,NA
CASSVEGTDTQYF,TGTGCCAGCAGCGTAGAGGGCACAGATACGCAGTATTTT,many,TRBV9,TRBJ2-3,NA
CASSTTPGQGTTGELFF,TGTGCCAGCTCTACCACTCCGGGACAGGGGACGACCGGGGAGCTGTTTTTT,few,TRBV18,TRBJ2-2,TRBD1
CASSSIGTANEKLFF,TGTGCCAGCAGCTCTATCGGGACAGCTAATGAAAAACTGTTTTTT,many,TRBV6-1,TRBJ1-4,TRBD1
CSVSGRIATDTQYF,TGCAGCGTAAGCGGACGGATCGCCACAGATACGCAGTATTTT,many,TRBV29-1,TRBJ2-3,NA
CASSSTGGGNAEAFF,TGCGCCAGCAGCTCTACCGGGGGCGGGAATGCTGAAGCTTTCTTT,NA,TRBV5-1,TRBJ1-1,NA
CASSQARGLATSSYEQYF,TGCGCCAGCAGCCAAGCCCGGGGGCTAGCGACAAGCTCCTACGAGCAGTACTTC,few,TRBV4-3,TRBJ2-7,NA
CASSTRTSGSPYEQYF,TGTGCCAGCAGCACTAGGACTAGCGGGAGTCCCTACGAGCAGTACTTC,few,TRBV6-2/TRBV6-3,TRBJ2-7,TRBD2
CASSLGGSRNTGELFF,TGCGCCAGCAGCTTGGGGGGGTCCCGAAACACCGGGGAGCTGTTTTTT,few,TRBV5-1,TRBJ2-2,NA
CAISESYANIQYF,TGTGCCATCAGTGAGTCCTACGCAAACATTCAGTACTTC,NA,TRBV10-3,TRBJ2-4,NA
CASSQDGGQGVTSSYNEQFF,TGTGCCAGCAGCCAAGATGGGGGACAGGGGGTCACGAGCTCCTACAATGAGCAGTTCTTC,few,TRBV3-1,TRBJ2-1,TRBD1
CSASETRAGTQYF,TGCAGTGCTAGTGAGACTAGGGCCGGGACCCAGTACTTC,NA,TRBV20-1,TRBJ2-5,NA
CSADSGTSSYEQYF,TGCAGTGCAGATAGCGGGACTAGCTCCTACGAGCAGTACTTC,NA,TRBV20-1,TRBJ2-7,TRBD2
CASSPHRVTSYNEQFF,TGCGCCAGCAGCCCCCACAGGGTAACTTCCTACAATGAGCAGTTCTTC,many,TRBV5-1,TRBJ2-1,NA
CSAEGLAGGPYEQYF,TGCAGCGCCGAGGGTTTAGCGGGAGGACCCTACGAGCAGTACTTC,NA,TRBV29-1,TRBJ2-7,TRBD2
CSARGRPRGSSYEQYF,TGCAGTGCTAGAGGGAGACCTCGCGGGAGCTCCTACGAGCAGTACTTC,NA,TRBV20-1,TRBJ2-7,TRBD2
CASSPRVRNTGELFF,TGTGCCAGCAGCCCGCGGGTGAGGAACACCGGGGAGCTGTTTTTT,many,TRBV5-6,TRBJ2-2,NA
CASSLDMGGNEQFF,TGTGCCAGCAGCTTGGATATGGGTGGCAATGAGCAGTTCTTC,few,TRBV5-6,TRBJ2-1,NA
CASSAMDRPAQETQYF,TGTGCCAGCAGTGCAATGGACAGGCCCGCCCAAGAGACCCAGTACTTC,few,TRBV6-1,TRBJ2-5,TRBD1
CASRTTNTGELFF,TGTGCCAGCCGGACTACGAACACCGGGGAGCTGTTTTTT,few,TRBV27,TRBJ2-2,NA
CSAQRERPTDTQYF,TGCAGTGCCCAGCGGGAGCGCCCCACAGATACGCAGTATTTT,many,TRBV20-1,TRBJ2-3,TRBD2
CASSSPSGYNEQFF,TGCGCCAGCTCGTCCCCAAGTGGGTACAATGAGCAGTTCTTC,NA,TRBV5-1,TRBJ2-1,NA
CSVQDRKNTEAFF,TGCAGCGTCCAGGACAGGAAGAACACTGAAGCTTTCTTT,few,TRBV29-1,TRBJ1-1,TRBD1
CASSLQAGGTYEQYF,TGTGCCAGCAGCCTCCAAGCGGGAGGCACCTACGAGCAGTACTTC,NA,TRBV7-2,TRBJ2-7,TRBD2
CASSERQGGSTDTQYF,TGTGCCAGCAGCGAGCGACAGGGGGGTAGCACAGATACGCAGTATTTT,many,TRBV7-2,TRBJ2-3,TRBD1